Below, one T cell receptor beta chain is given with its context. What it binds is not known. Each TCR beta library was made by quantitative 5'-RACE that incorporated molecular barcodes. TCRdb processed the 5' RACE reads anew with MiXCR; each CDR3 protein has one entry. This table holds around 180,000 distinct CDR3 sequences, 10% to 15% found once. This record belongs to a study of CD8 T cells in ankylosing spondylitis. Broader study findings: One TCR beta motif, made up of fewer than 10 highly homologous variants, appeared characteristic of ankylosing spondylitis blood.

The CDR3 extends over 12 amino acids. Germline V gene lookup returns CDR1 SQVTM and CDR2 ANQGSEA. The V segment lost 7 bases and the J segment 4 bases; nucleotides outside the gene matches: 5. Sequencing input: blood, either unsorted or a sorted T cell fraction (not recorded which). The receptor was isolated from a female donor with ankylosing spondylitis or in good health (not recorded which). The V gene is TRBV29-1, the J gene TRBJ2-7, with 9 bases matching TRBD1. The CDR3 DNA reads TGCAGCGCGGGACAGGGCCGATACGAGCAGTACTTC. The encoded protein is CSAGQGRYEQYF.